The present T cell receptor (beta chain) was sequenced within a study of early T cells in non-severe SARS-CoV-2 infection. Study-level points and caveats: Missing private and CD4 specificities, VDJdb matching favored anti-spike CD8 responses.

TCRdb ran MiXCR on the 5' RACE reads and lists one entry per CDR3 protein. Among 70,000 or so distinct CDR3 sequences listed, approximately 13% were seen once. Note on this clonotype: Its antigen is still unknown.

Specimen: whole blood. The source is an adult who was a healthcare worker with PCR-confirmed SARS-CoV-2 infection or an uninfected control (not recorded which).

DNA of the CDR3: TGTGCCAGCAGCTCCTATCTGAGGGTAACTGGTGGCTACACCTTC. Amino acid sequence: CASSSYLRVTGGYTF. The chain couples TRBV7-2 to TRBJ1-2, with D hard to call. V lost 4 bases and J lost 7, with 19 bases in between. Per germline, CDR1 SGHTA and CDR2 FQGNSA. The CDR3 contains 15 residues.